What follows is one T cell receptor (beta chain) and its context. Trimming removed 4 bases from V and 3 bases from J; junction bases left unmatched: 19. Germline V gene data show CDR1 as SGHKS and CDR2 as YYEKEE (reference sequence). The CDR3 is made up of 20 amino acids. This table comes from immunoSEQ multiplex PCR, and its TCRdb copy is limited to in-frame clones, with some not included. There are 110,000 to 150,000 clones in the sample; about 80% occur only once, and over 5% lies in the top ten. This sample is drawn from a study of blood T cell repertoires in COVID-19. For the study at large: PBMCs, B-cell-depleted T cells, or T cells provided the cDNA or gDNA that made up the material.

Self-reported history from a screening survey and questionnaire set each donor's cohort. Cohort 3 donors counted as recovered after two negative PCRs, clearance, or resolved symptoms. The source is a woman aged 45-65 years who had recovered from COVID-19. The sequenced material came from PBMCs or T cells enriched from blood (not recorded which). This rearrangement joins TRBV5-5 to TRBJ2-3; 11 bases fit TRBD1. The CDR3 DNA reads as TGTGCCAGCAGCACCCGGACAGGGGGCTTTCGTAGCGGGGGAACAGATACGCAGTATTTT. Translating it yields CASSTRTGGFRSGGTDTQYF.